This is a list of T cell receptor beta chains from one sample in a study of blood T cell repertoires in COVID-19. Data came from immunoSEQ multiplex PCR; TCRdb stores just in-frame clones and leaves some out. The profile shows tens of thousands of clones, more than 85% of them singletons. Sequences were obtained from peripheral blood. These receptors were collected from a man aged 50 to 60 in a cohort sampled during active COVID-19. Both conserved end residues are part of each CDR3.

CAISEYSGSSTDTQYF,TRBV10-3,TRBJ2-3
CASSQVAQQETQYF,TRBV4-1,TRBJ2-5
CASSLAGGGGAYNEQFF,TRBV5-1,TRBJ2-1
CASSSGTGISTDTQYF,TRBV7-9,TRBJ2-3
CASSFSSGYTGELFF,TRBV5-1,TRBJ2-2
CASRWGTGVNTGELFF,TRBV2,TRBJ2-2
CASSPWDRGGLNTEAFF,TRBV27,TRBJ1-1
CASHRGEHTEAFF,TRBV6-5,TRBJ1-1
CASKRGNDNEQFF,TRBV5-1,TRBJ2-1
CASSVDKGTEAFF,TRBV6-2/TRBV6-3,TRBJ1-1
CASNPTSGGLETQYF,TRBV6-2/TRBV6-3,TRBJ2-5
CAWSVRGVFGTQYF,TRBV30,TRBJ2-3
CASSSLLAAETQYF,TRBV6-6,TRBJ2-5
CASGGQESYEQYF,TRBV7-9,TRBJ2-7
CSVDRLADLGTGELFF,TRBV29-1,TRBJ2-2
CASSLQQGNYNEQFF,TRBV7-8,TRBJ2-1
CASSKKGTTEKSKGGYTF,TRBV21-1,TRBJ1-2
CSVERTDYGYTF,TRBV29-1,TRBJ1-2
CASSFGGWGTGELFF,TRBV11-2,TRBJ2-2
CASSLSGSYTGELFF,TRBV3-1/TRBV3-2,TRBJ2-2
CASRSVGGRELTEAFF,TRBV5-1,TRBJ1-1
CASSPRGQRSTDTQYF,TRBV2,TRBJ2-3
CASLAGAYTGELFF,TRBV19,TRBJ2-2
CAWRDPRGYPMNGYTF,TRBV30,TRBJ1-2
CASSISGTGSPLGYGYTF,TRBV28,TRBJ1-2
CAWSIDSTYGYTF,TRBV30,TRBJ1-2
CASSLAQAPKETQYF,TRBV7-7,TRBJ2-5